Listed below are T cell receptor beta chains from one sample, sequenced in a study of cytomegalovirus exposure and HLA in healthy donors. Here immunoSEQ multiplex PCR was the method, and the copy in TCRdb shows in-frame clones only, minus some. The table records about 160,000 clones, about 72% of them present only once. Sequenced input: PBMCs. The receptors derive from a male donor in good health and CMV-seronegative. CDR3s include the opening cysteine and the closing phenylalanine or tryptophan. The D gene is left open where the match is weak. Clone sizes are given selectively: once, few, many, or a class where the clone is expanded.

>TRBJ2-3|TRBV7-3|NA|TRBD2
CASSRTSGPTDTQYF
TGTGCCAGCAGCCGGACTAGCGGGCCAACAGATACGCAGTATTTT
>TRBJ2-7|TRBV28|NA|TRBD2
CASSSGGSSYEQYF
TGTGCCAGCAGTTCGGGGGGTAGCTCCTACGAGCAGTACTTC
>TRBJ2-7|TRBV14|NA|TRBD1
CASSQMDRGEYGSYEQYF
TGTGCCAGCAGCCAAATGGACAGGGGGGAATATGGATCCTACGAGCAGTACTTC
>TRBJ1-4|TRBV4-1|few|TRBD1
CASSQVDRMGEKLFF
TGCGCCAGCAGCCAAGTGGACAGGATGGGGGAAAAACTGTTTTTT
>TRBJ2-7|TRBV4-1|NA|NA
CASSQETGLKAQYEQYF
TGCGCCAGCAGCCAAGAAACAGGGTTAAAGGCTCAGTACGAGCAGTACTTC
>TRBJ1-2|TRBV6-1|NA|NA
CASTSGAEGYTF
TGTGCCAGCACCTCAGGGGCGGAGGGCTACACCTTC
>TRBJ2-1|TRBV19|NA|NA
CASRLADRSYNEQFF
TGTGCCAGTAGGTTAGCCGACCGCTCCTACAATGAGCAGTTCTTC
>TRBJ2-3|TRBV6-6|NA|NA
CASSYPGSTDTQYF
TGTGCCAGCAGTTACCCAGGTAGCACAGATACGCAGTATTTT
>TRBJ2-1|TRBV6-5|few|NA
CAGRERGNNEQFF
TGTGCCGGCCGGGAGAGGGGTAACAATGAGCAGTTCTTC
>TRBJ2-7|TRBV7-2|few|TRBD2
CASSLGSGRAREQYF
TGTGCCAGCAGCTTGGGTAGCGGGAGGGCCCGAGAGCAGTACTTC
>TRBJ2-3|TRBV7-2|once|NA
CASSATGISSFLAQYF
TGTGCCAGCAGCGCAACGGGGATTAGTTCGTTCTTAGCGCAGTATTTT
>TRBJ2-2|TRBV7-2|NA|NA
CASSSRAPGELFF
TGTGCCAGCAGCTCGAGGGCGCCCGGGGAGCTGTTTTTT
>TRBJ1-1|TRBV25-1|NA|NA
CASSSSVQGSGTEAFF
TGTGCCAGCAGTTCTAGTGTCCAGGGATCTGGCACTGAAGCTTTCTTT
>TRBJ2-7|TRBV29-1|once|NA
CSAEGESSYEQYF
TGCAGCGCCGAGGGGGAGTCTTCCTACGAGCAGTACTTC
>TRBJ1-2|TRBV9|few|NA
CASSIQYGTSGYTF
TGTGCCAGCAGCATCCAGTACGGGACATCTGGCTACACCTTC